Detailed here is one TCR beta chain. The antigen is undetermined. The sample originates from a study of cytomegalovirus exposure and HLA in healthy donors. Both 60 Vbeta primers and 13 Jbeta primers went into the PCR. Assay used: immunoSEQ multiplex PCR; TCRdb lists only in-frame clones, some missing. The sample shows roughly 100,000 clones, around 82% of them seen only once. Donors showed nominal health when sampled, although they likely had unrecorded immune exposures. Overall study results and limits: Specificity for CMV antigens was confirmed in vitro for a few of the CMV-associated chains. Later work associated fewer than 20,000 TCR beta sequences with HLA alleles at 0.05 false discovery rate. Some V segments, TRBV6-2 and TRBV6-3 among them, were indistinguishable and were therefore excluded.

V lost 0 bases, J lost 7 bases, and 5 bases stayed unmatched. Germline V gene lookup returns CDR1 SGHRS and CDR2 YFSETQ. This CDR3 comprises 16 residues. The chain joins TRBV5-1 to TRBJ2-1; 12 bases are a match to TRBD2. What was sequenced was PBMCs. This sequence was found in a woman between 18 and 29 years old in good health and CMV-seropositive. CDR3 region: CASSLVASGGGNEQFF. The CDR3 nucleotides are TGCGCCAGCAGCTTGGTCGCTAGCGGGGGGGGGAATGAGCAGTTCTTC.